This entry is about one TCR beta chain. What it binds is unknown. Using viral peptide pools, the ViraFEST assay grew out antigen-specific CD4+ T cells prior to sequencing. The culture ran for 10 days, and then CD4+ T cells were isolated. The participants, recipients of two vaccine doses, got either BNT162b2 or mRNA-1273. Half the medium was swapped for IL-2 medium on days 3 and 7. The V gene's germline CDR1 is MNHNS and CDR2 SASEGT. The CDR3 is 15 residues long. V lost 2 bases to trimming and J lost 1 base, with 10 bases between them. The sample is drawn from a study of vaccination effects on CD4 cells after COVID-19. Sequenced by immunoSEQ multiplex PCR; TCRdb stores in-frame clones only, minus some. The sample contains 15,000 or so clones, almost 70% of which appear only once.

The specimen comprised CD4+ T cells from PBMCs cultured with SARS-CoV-2 spike peptides, sampled after COVID-19 vaccination. The TCR sequence derives from a human donor who received a COVID-19 vaccine. The J gene is TRBJ2-3, the V gene TRBV6-1; D gene ambiguous. CDR3 in amino acids: CASSEPPEGTDTQYF. In DNA, the CDR3 is TGTGCCAGCAGTGAACCCCCGGAAGGCACAGATACGCAGTATTTT.